This TCR beta chain was identified in a study of vaccination and CD4 T cells after COVID-19. The V gene end was trimmed by 1 base and the J gene end by 3 bases; junction bases not matched to a gene: 3. The CDR3 sequence is 13 residues long. Germline-derived CDR1 and CDR2 are GTSNPN and SVGIG (reference sequence). Described treatment: roughly 10-day PBMC culture with coronavirus spike peptide pools or control peptides (ViraFEST assay). Cultured CD4+ T-cell DNA underwent Oncomine TCR Beta short-read sequencing. One entry per CDR3 protein, called by TCRdb with MiXCR from the PCR reads. The data contain some 7,700 distinct CDR3 sequences, 55% to 70% of them singletons. This clonotype was counted between two and nine times. What it binds is not known.

What was sequenced was CD4+ T cells from blood, cultured in vitro. The origin of this receptor is a human donor who had recovered from COVID-19. V usage is TRBV30 and J usage is TRBJ2-7; 7 bases agree with TRBD1. CDR3 nucleotides: TGTGCCTGGAGTGAGGGACAGAGCTACGAGCAGTACTTC. Encoded protein: CAWSEGQSYEQYF.